Described below is a single T cell receptor (beta chain) sequence and its context. The source of the sample is a study of technical replicates of blood from several donors. CDR1 SGHRS and CDR2 YFSETQ come from the germline V gene. Trimming cost V 0 bases and J 5 bases, with 14 bases left between them. The CDR3 extends over 15 amino acids. Clones were sequenced by immunoSEQ multiplex PCR, and TCRdb holds only the in-frame ones, with some missing. The table shows 99,000 or so clones, with around 95% occurring only once. The chain is built from TRBV5-1 and TRBJ1-1, with D possibly matching TRBD1 (6 bases). Source material: T cells isolated from PBMCs. The clonotype was recovered from a human donor in good health. This CDR3 is CASSLVGALGTEAFF. CDR3 bases: TGCGCCAGCAGCTTGGTGGGGGCCCTAGGGACTGAAGCTTTCTTT.